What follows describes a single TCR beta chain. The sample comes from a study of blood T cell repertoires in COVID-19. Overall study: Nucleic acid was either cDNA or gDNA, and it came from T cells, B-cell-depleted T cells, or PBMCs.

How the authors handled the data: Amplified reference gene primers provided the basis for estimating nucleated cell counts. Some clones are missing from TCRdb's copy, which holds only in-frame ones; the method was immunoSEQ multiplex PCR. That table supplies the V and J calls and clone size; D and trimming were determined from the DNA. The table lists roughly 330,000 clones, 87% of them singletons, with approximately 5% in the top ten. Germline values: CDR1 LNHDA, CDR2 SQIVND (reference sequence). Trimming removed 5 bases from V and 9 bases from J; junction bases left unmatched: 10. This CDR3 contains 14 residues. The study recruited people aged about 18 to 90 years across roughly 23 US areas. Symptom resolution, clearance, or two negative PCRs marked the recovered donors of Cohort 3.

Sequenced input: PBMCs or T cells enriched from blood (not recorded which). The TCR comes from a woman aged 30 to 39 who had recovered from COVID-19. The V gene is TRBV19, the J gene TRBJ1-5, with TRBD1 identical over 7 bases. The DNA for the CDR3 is TGTGCCAGTAGTGCACAGGGGCTGGGAGGGCCCCAGCATTTT. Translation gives CASSAQGLGGPQHF.